This record looks at one TCR beta chain sequence and its context. The data originate from a study of spatial heterogeneity in lung cancer. The CDR3 sequence is 13 residues long. V was clipped by 4 bases and J by 10 bases, with 12 bases between them. CDR1 and CDR2 (germline): KGHDR, SFDVKD. Described time point: blood at routine non-recurrence follow-up after resection. MiXCR, applied by TCRdb to the 5' RACE reads, yields one record per CDR3 protein. The table shows fewer than 45,000 distinct CDR3 sequences, with 10% to 13% occurring only once. The genes are TRBV24-1 and TRBJ2-2; D is unresolved. This receptor was taken from a female donor with early-stage non-small cell lung cancer. The sample in question was PBMCs, obtained at follow-up. The DNA for the CDR3 is TGTGCCACCAGTGAGGCCCTCGGCGAGGAGCTGTTTTTT. Protein product: CATSEALGEELFF.